What follows is one T cell receptor beta chain and its context. Its antigen is undetermined. The assay was immunoSEQ multiplex PCR, and TCRdb's table has in-frame clones only and misses some. Of over 850,000 clones listed, around 78% are singletons. The data originate from a study of shared clonotypes between healthy human individuals. Looking at the study overall: Three CD4 naive, three CD4 memory, two CD8 naive and one CD8 memory plate were used per donor. Points from the study as a whole: Lower generation probabilities were found for non-shared clonotypes than for those shared by all four donors.

This CDR3 is 15 amino acids long. The germline CDR1 and CDR2 sequences are LNHDA and SQIVND (reference sequence). V lost 3 bases, J lost 0 bases, and 9 bases lay in between. Each of the donors was a healthy adult who was HIV-negative and had not had a recent acute infection or vaccination. A split of CD4+ cells into CD45RA+ naive and CD45RA-negative memory subsets was performed. The sample was memory CD4+ T cells from PBMCs. As to subset: CD45RA-negative fraction. This TCR came from a man aged 18-30 years in good health. Some clones in this sample may be carry-over from other donors' samples. V usage is TRBV19 and J usage is TRBJ1-5; D gene uncertain. CDR3 coding DNA: TGTGCCAGTAGTATGCAGACCTATAGCAATCAGCCCCAGCATTTT. Translation: CASSMQTYSNQPQHF.